Below, one T cell receptor (beta chain) is given with its context. What it binds is unknown. The sample is drawn from a study of T cells after yellow fever vaccination. Study-level background: With SMART-Seq v4 Ultra Low Input, the fractions containing low cell numbers were prepared. Overall study results and limits: The study re-detected most primary-vaccination clones after the booster (roughly 96% CD4, around 89% CD8).

5'RACE template switching generated TCR cDNA, adding a universal primer site and UMIs. TCRdb redid the calling of the 5' RACE reads with MiXCR, one entry per CDR3 protein. The repertoire holds a few hundred thousand distinct CDR3 sequences, with approximately 8% as singletons. This CDR3 has 15 residues. The V gene's germline CDR1 is SGHRS and CDR2 YFSETQ. The V and J ends lost 0 bases and 1 base respectively, with 10 bases between them. This sequence originates from a man between 18 and 35 years old who received the YFV17D yellow fever vaccine. The input for sequencing was PBMCs, taken approximately 40 days after the first yellow fever vaccination. V and J are TRBV5-1 and TRBJ2-5; possibly TRBD2 for D (7 bases). This CDR3 reads CASSLEGGAQETQYF. The CDR3 nucleotides are TGCGCCAGCAGCTTGGAAGGGGGGGCCCAAGAGACCCAGTACTTC.